The next 26 T cell receptor beta chains were all read from a single sample in a study of T cells after yellow fever vaccination. TCRdb re-called the 5' RACE reads through MiXCR, storing one row per CDR3 protein. The table includes about 96,000 distinct CDR3 sequences, about 8.4% detected once. This sample comprised CD8+ T cells not binding an NS4B(214-222) dextramer, sorted from PBMCs, obtained less than 16 days after the first yellow fever vaccination. These receptors came from a man between 18 and 29 years old who received the YFV17D yellow fever vaccine.

V gene TRBV4-3 combines with J gene TRBJ2-5; 7 nucleotides align to TRBD1. The CDR3 spans 16 residues. CDR1 LGHNA and CDR2 YSLEER come from the germline V gene. Germline trimming cut 1 base from V and 4 bases from J; bases unmatched to any gene: 9. The CDR3 reads CASSQATTGYGETQYF. The CDR3 bases are TGCGCCAGCAGCCAAGCTACGACAGGGTATGGAGAGACCCAGTACTTC.

The table lists this clonotype with a few counts. An end of the junction does not agree with germline; a read error may underlie this. This rearrangement joins TRBV11-2 to TRBJ2-7; TRBD2 matches 10 bases. The CDR3 is 14 amino acids. CDR1 is SGHAT and CDR2 is FQNNGV in the germline V gene. The CDR3: CASVAGGHTFRNHF. The CDR3 nucleotides read TGTGCCAGTGTAGCGGGGGGCCACACCTTCCGCAACCACTTC.

This clonotype has a count of ten or more. This chain joins TRBV10-3 and TRBJ2-1; D might be TRBD1 (5 bases). The CDR3 sequence is 13 residues long. V lost 8 bases to trimming and J lost 5 bases, with 13 bases between them. Germline V gene lookup returns CDR1 ENHRY and CDR2 SYGVKD. The CDR3 DNA sequence: TGTGCCATCGAGGCGGACATAAACAATGAGCAGTTCTTC. Translated: CAIEADINNEQFF.

This clonotype has a handful of counts. V gene TRBV6-6 combines with J gene TRBJ1-1, with D uncertain. V lost 0 bases and J lost 8, with 10 bases in between. CDR3 length equals 13 residues. From germline, CDR1 is MNHNY and CDR2 SVGAGI (reference sequence). CDR3 region: CASSYSTNPEAFF. CDR3 DNA sequence: TGTGCCAGCAGTTACTCGACAAACCCGGAAGCTTTCTTT.

This clonotype was observed a handful of times. V usage is TRBV6-5 and J usage is TRBJ2-3; tentatively, D is TRBD2 (5 bases). Germline CDR1 is MNHEY and CDR2 is SVGAGI. V was pared by 2 bases and J by 6 bases, with 9 bases between. This CDR3 region has 13 residues. The CDR3 here is CASSYGGEDTQYF. In nucleotides, the CDR3 is TGTGCCAGCAGTTACGGTGGGGAGGATACGCAGTATTTT.

A few counts support this clonotype. This chain links TRBV4-2 with TRBJ1-1, with 7 bases that match TRBD1. V shed 3 bases, J shed 5 bases, and the junction held 21 bases outside the gene matches. The CDR3 consists of 19 residues. Germline V lookup: CDR1 LGHNA, CDR2 YNFKEQ. Here the CDR3 DNA reads TGTGCCAGCAGCCAGAATAGGGGGAGCAACAGGGGCGCCTCGACTGAAGCTTTCTTT. It codes for CASSQNRGSNRGASTEAFF.

This clonotype has a handful of counts. The rearrangement joins TRBV27 to TRBJ2-5, with D unclear. This CDR3 is built from 11 residues. Trimming took 8 bases from V and 7 from J, leaving 11 bases between them. Germline V CDR1 and CDR2: MNHEY, SMNVEV (reference sequence). The chain's CDR3 is CASRTLGTQYF. The CDR3 nucleotides read TGTGCCAGCCGGACCCTAGGGACCCAGTACTTC.

This clonotype was picked up many times. The rearrangement joins TRBV29-1 to TRBJ2-1, with TRBD2 as a possible D gene (7 bases). The V end lost 0 bases, the J end lost 16 bases, and 16 bases lay between the germline ends. The CDR3 extends over 12 amino acids. Germline V gene data show CDR1 as SQVTM and CDR2 as ANQGSEA. As DNA, the CDR3 is TGCAGCGTTGAAGATCTAGGGGGGGGGCTCTTCTTC. Translating gives CSVEDLGGGLFF.

This clonotype showed up just a few times. The genes are TRBV2 and TRBJ1-6; D is undetermined. Looked up from germline, CDR1 is SNHLY and CDR2 is FYNNEI. Trimming took 5 bases from V and 5 from J, leaving 7 bases between them. The CDR3 spans 13 residues. The CDR3 DNA is TGTGCCAGCAGTTTCCAGGATAATTCACCCCTCCACTTT. Translating gives CASSFQDNSPLHF. Full variable domain (outside the CDR3, taken from reference TRBV2 and TRBJ1-6): EPEVTQTPSHQVTQMGQEVILRCVPISNHLYFYWYRQILGQKVEFLVSFYNNEISEKSEIFDDQFSVERPDGSNFTLKIRSTKLEDSAMYFCASSFQDNSPLHFGNGTRLTVT.

This clonotype was recorded at least ten times. The CDR3 nucleotides read TGTGCCAGCAGCTTGGGCACCCAAGAGACCCAGTACTTC. Translating gives CASSLGTQETQYF. The rearrangement links TRBV5-6 to TRBJ2-5; D is unresolved. Trimming removed 0 bases at V and 1 base at J, with 4 bases between. This CDR3 spans 13 amino acids. Germline loops: CDR1 SGHDT, CDR2 YYEEEE.

This chain uses TRBV6-1 with TRBJ2-7, with TRBD1 identical over 8 bases. Per germline, CDR1 MNHNS and CDR2 SASEGT. After removal of 6 bases from V and 4 bases from J, the junction contained 20 bases not matched to a gene. The CDR3 covers 18 residues. The CDR3, as DNA: TGTGCCAGCAGCCCCAGACAGGGGAATAGTCGATTTCCGTACGAGCAGTACGTC. Protein: CASSPRQGNSRFPYEQYV.

This clonotype has just a few counts. The chain has TRBV5-4 and TRBJ2-2; D remains ambiguous. Germline CDR1 SGHNT, CDR2 YYREEE (reference sequence). CDR3 size: 15 residues. V was shortened by 4 bases and J by 5 bases, with 15 bases between the two germline ends. This CDR3 is CASSTPDRPTGELFF. In nucleotides, the CDR3 is TGTGCCAGCAGCACTCCTGACCGGCCAACCGGGGAGCTGTTTTTT. The full variable domain, rest sourced from reference TRBV5-4 and TRBJ2-2, is ETGVTQSPTHLIKTRGQQVTLRCSSQSGHNTVSWYQQALGQGPQFIFQYYREEENGRGNFPPRFSGLQFPNYSSELNVNALELDDSALYLCASSTPDRPTGELFFGEGSRLTVL.

Of note for this clonotype: This may stem from a read error, because a much larger clone lies one nucleotide away. V is TRBV29-1 and J is TRBJ2-1; D not resolved. The CDR3 runs to 13 residues. Per the germline V gene, CDR1 is SQVTM and CDR2 is ANQGSEA. The V end lost 5 bases, the J end lost 5 bases, and 13 bases lay between the germline ends. CDR3 sequence reads: CSVLTPIDNEQFF. DNA of the CDR3: TGCAGCGTTCTCACCCCTATAGACAATGAGCAGTTCTTC.

The gene calls are TRBV9 and TRBJ1-1, with D uncertain. Between the trimmed V and J ends, which lost 0 bases and 7 bases, there was a span of 16 bases. CDR1 is SGDLS and CDR2 is YYNGEE in the germline V gene. This CDR3 comprises 15 residues. The CDR3 sequence: CASSVASGPLDEAFF. Written as DNA, the CDR3 is TGTGCCAGCAGCGTAGCATCCGGCCCCCTGGATGAAGCTTTCTTT. Looking up the rest from reference TRBV9 and TRBJ1-1 gives the full variable domain: DSGVTQTPKHLITATGQRVTLRCSPRSGDLSVYWYQQSLDQGLQFLIQYYNGEERAKGNILERFSAQQFPDLHSELNLSSLELGDSALYFCASSVASGPLDEAFFGQGTRLTVV.

The gene calls are TRBV19 and TRBJ2-3, with 8 positions matching TRBD1. The CDR3 has 13 residues. Looked up from germline, CDR1 is LNHDA and CDR2 is SQIVND (reference sequence). V shed 6 bases and J 6 bases; nucleotides not matched to a gene: 5. The CDR3 spells CASSPGGGDTQYF. In nucleotides, the CDR3 is TGTGCCAGTAGCCCAGGGGGCGGGGATACGCAGTATTTT.

This clonotype has just a few counts. The chain couples TRBV7-8 to TRBJ2-5, with TRBD1 matching over 8 bases. Trimming at V came to 6 bases and at J to 3 bases, leaving 9 bases not matched to a gene. The CDR3 totals 15 residues. Germline CDR1 reads SGHVS; CDR2 reads FQNEAQ. The CDR3 here is CASSTEGQAEETQYF. CDR3 bases: TGTGCCAGCAGTACGGAGGGACAGGCGGAAGAGACCCAGTACTTC. Supplemented by reference TRBV7-8 and TRBJ2-5, the full variable domain reads GAGVSQSPRYKVAKRGQDVALRCDPISGHVSLFWYQQALGQGPEFLTYFQNEAQLDKSGLPSDRFFAERPEGSVSTLKIQRTQQEDSAVYLCASSTEGQAEETQYFGPGTRLLVL.

In this sample, this clonotype turned up a few times. The rearrangement joins TRBV6-2 or TRBV6-3 to TRBJ2-7, with TRBD2 matching 8 bases. Per the germline V gene, CDR1 is MNHEY and CDR2 is SVGEGT. Germline trimming cut 6 bases from V and 2 bases from J; bases unmatched to any gene: 6. This CDR3 comprises 14 residues. CDR3 DNA sequence: TGTGCCAGCAGCCAAACTAGCGGCACCTACGAGCAGTACTTC. Translation: CASSQTSGTYEQYF.

This clonotype was observed many times. V and J are TRBV4-1 and TRBJ2-3; D is perhaps TRBD2 (5 bases). The germline CDR1 and CDR2 sequences are MGHRA and YSYEKL. The CDR3 is 16 amino acids. With 0 bases removed from V and 0 bases from J, the gap between germline ends came to 10 bases. The CDR3 sequence is CASSQDRDPSTDTQYF. In DNA, the CDR3 is TGCGCCAGCAGCCAAGATCGGGATCCCAGCACAGATACGCAGTATTTT.

The rearrangement links TRBV11-2 to TRBJ2-3; 13 positions match TRBD2. The CDR3 runs 17 residues. Germline V lookup: CDR1 SGHAT, CDR2 FQNNGV. V shed 1 base, J shed 2 bases, and the junction held 3 bases outside the gene matches. In DNA, the CDR3 is TGTGCCAGCAGCTTAGGGACTAGCGGGGGTGCCACAGATACGCAGTATTTT. Translation: CASSLGTSGGATDTQYF. Supplemented by reference TRBV11-2 and TRBJ2-3, the full variable domain reads EAGVAQSPRYKIIEKRQSVAFWCNPISGHATLYWYQQILGQGPKLLIQFQNNGVVDDSQLPKDRFSAERLKGVDSTLKIQPAKLEDSAVYLCASSLGTSGGATDTQYFGPGTRLTVL.

The genes are TRBV21-1 and TRBJ2-2; the table's D gene call, TRBD2, was not cross checked with the DNA. TRBV21-1 is noted as a pseudogene. The CDR3 loop spans 18 amino acids. The CDR3 nucleotides read TGTGCCAGCAGCAAAATGGGGACCCACCCTCCCGGGGCCGGGGAGCTGTTTTTT. Translating gives CASSKMGTHPPGAGELFF.

This clonotype was seen only a few times. The V and J genes are TRBV11-1 and TRBJ1-1; D unresolved. Trimming stripped 8 bases from V and 1 base from J, with 8 bases between. The CDR3 is 12 amino acids. Germline V gives CDR1 SGHAT, CDR2 FQDESV (reference sequence). CDR3 sequence (DNA): TGTGCCAGCGCCGTTGGGAACACTGAAGCTTTCTTT. Amino acids: CASAVGNTEAFF.

This clonotype was seen a handful of times. V and J are TRBV28 and TRBJ2-7; 7 bases match TRBD1. CDR1 and CDR2 from the germline V gene are MDHEN and SYDVKM. After removal of 7 bases from V and 2 bases from J, the junction contained 5 bases not matched to a gene. CDR3 length: 13 amino acids. The CDR3 nucleotides read TGTGCCAGCAAGTTCCAGGGGGCCTACGAGCAGTACGTC. Protein: CASKFQGAYEQYV.

The genes are TRBV7-6 and TRBJ2-7; D is perhaps TRBD2 (5 bases). The ends were cut back, 5 bases at V and 6 bases at J, with 14 bases in the middle. Germline V CDR1 and CDR2: SGHVS, FNYEAQ. CDR3 size: 13 residues. The CDR3 coding sequence is TGTGCCAGCAGCCTCCGGGATCCGGGCGAGCAGTACTTC. It translates to CASSLRDPGEQYF.

This clonotype was seen a handful of times. This rearrangement joins TRBV6-5 to TRBJ2-2, with D unclear. V was clipped by 6 bases and J by 8 bases, with 13 bases between them. CDR1 MNHEY and CDR2 SVGAGI come from the germline V gene. There are 13 residues in the CDR3. The CDR3: CASRLGSAGELFF. The CDR3 DNA reads TGTGCCAGCAGACTCGGCTCCGCAGGGGAGCTGTTTTTT.

This clonotype was recorded a few times. The rearrangement uses TRBV24-1 and TRBJ2-3; 9 bases fit TRBD1. Trimming cost V 0 bases and J 2 bases; bases outside gene matches: 2. The germline V gene has CDR1 KGHDR and CDR2 SFDVKD. The CDR3 is made up of 16 amino acids. The CDR3 bases are TGTGCCACCAGTGATTTGACAGGGGGCTCCACAGATACGCAGTATTTT. Protein product: CATSDLTGGSTDTQYF.

This clonotype has only a few counts. This chain joins TRBV28 and TRBJ2-5; D uncertain. The germline CDR1 and CDR2 sequences are MDHEN and SYDVKM. V was cut by 4 bases and J by 5 bases, with 17 bases left in between. The CDR3 is 15 amino acids. The CDR3 sequence is CASSSRALVAETQYF. Here the CDR3 DNA reads TGTGCCAGCAGTTCGAGAGCCCTCGTCGCGGAGACCCAGTACTTC.